Listed here are 15 T cell receptor beta chains from one sample, sequenced in a study of CD8 T cells in Susac syndrome. Random hexamers primed reverse transcription of about 0.5 to 1 ug RNA. TCRdb fed the immunoSEQ multiplex PCR reads into MiXCR, producing one record per CDR3 protein. The sample shows around 100,000 distinct CDR3 sequences, 95% of them seen only once. Source material: CD8+ T cells from PBMCs. These receptors all stem from a human donor with Susac syndrome.

The rearrangement links TRBV20-1 to TRBJ2-6, with D uncertain. The CDR3 covers 14 residues. The V end was cut by 2 bases, the J end by 2 bases, with 7 bases between. CDR1 is DFQATT, CDR2 SNEGSKA, per germline (reference sequence). The CDR3 sequence is CSARSAPGANVLTF. The CDR3 nucleotides are TGCAGTGCTAGAAGTGCTCCTGGGGCCAACGTCCTGACTTTC.

The chain employs TRBV18 and TRBJ2-7; tentative D call: TRBD2 (5 bases). Germline loops: CDR1 KGHSH, CDR2 LQKENI. CDR3 length: 13 amino acids. V shed 0 bases and J shed 3 bases, with 6 bases lying between them. The chain's CDR3 is CASSPPGVYEQYF. CDR3 in DNA: TGTGCCAGCTCACCACCGGGAGTCTACGAGCAGTACTTC.

The chain couples TRBV20-1 to TRBJ2-7; tentatively, D is TRBD1 or TRBD2 (5 bases each). Germline V gene lookup returns CDR1 DFQATT and CDR2 SNEGSKA (reference sequence). The CDR3 totals 12 residues. Between the trimmed V and J ends, which lost 0 bases and 12 bases, there was a span of 15 bases. The CDR3 protein is CSARDMGDPTYF. CDR3 coding DNA: TGCAGTGCTAGAGATATGGGGGACCCGACGTACTTC.

The chain employs TRBV15 and TRBJ2-7; a weak D match, TRBD1 (6 bases). CDR1 and CDR2 (germline): LNHNV, YYDKDF (reference sequence). The CDR3 extends over 14 amino acids. V dropped 1 base and J dropped 6 bases, with 13 bases sitting between them. CDR3 bases: TGTGCCACCAGCAGAGTCCTAGGGGGAACCGAGCAGTACTTC. As protein: CATSRVLGGTEQYF.

The chain combines TRBV24-1 with TRBJ2-3; 12 bases fit TRBD2. In germline, CDR1 is KGHDR, CDR2 SFDVKD. V lost 4 bases to trimming and J lost 8 bases; unmatched junction nucleotides: 6. The length of the CDR3 is 15 residues. The CDR3 loop reads CATSDPTSGSGTQYF. The CDR3 coding sequence is TGTGCCACCAGTGACCCGACTAGCGGGAGTGGTACGCAGTATTTT.

The chain is built from TRBV29-1 and TRBJ1-2, with TRBD1 matching over 9 bases. Per the germline V gene, CDR1 is SQVTM and CDR2 is ANQGSEA. The V segment lost 7 bases and the J segment 7 bases; nucleotides outside the gene matches: 10. The CDR3 has 13 residues. CDR3 coding DNA: TGCAGCGGCCGGGACAGGGCAACGGGTGGCTACACCTTC. Translation: CSGRDRATGGYTF.

The J gene is TRBJ2-3, the V gene TRBV15, with 14 bases that match TRBD2. V dropped 2 bases and J dropped 9; count of bases not matched to a gene: 4. Germline V gives CDR1 LNHNV, CDR2 YYDKDF (reference sequence). This CDR3 has 15 amino acids. CDR3 amino acids: CATSRLGLAGDTQYF. DNA of the CDR3: TGTGCCACCAGCAGATTGGGACTAGCGGGAGACACGCAGTATTTT.

This chain's CDR3 is CASSPQRGDDAQYF. CDR3 sequence (DNA): TGTGCCAGCAGCCCTCAACGGGGGGACGACGCTCAGTACTTC. This rearrangement joins TRBV3-1 to TRBJ2-4; 7 bases align to TRBD2. The CDR3 length is 14 residues. V was pared by 4 bases and J by 12 bases, with 12 bases of the junction left unmatched. The germline CDR1 and CDR2 sequences are LGHDT and YNNKEL (reference sequence). The variable domain in full, with the rest retrieved from reference TRBV3-1 and TRBJ2-4, is DTAVSQTPKYLVTQMGNDKSIKCEQNLGHDTMYWYKQDSKKFLKIMFSYNNKELIINETVPNRFSPKSPDKAHLNLHINSLELGDSAVYFCASSPQRGDDAQYFGAGTRLSVL.

This clonotype was counted only a few times. The chain couples TRBV24-1 to TRBJ2-1; either TRBD1 or TRBD2 may fit D (8 bases each). This CDR3 has 14 residues. Germline loops: CDR1 KGHDR, CDR2 SFDVKD. V dropped 4 bases and J dropped 10 bases, with 16 bases sitting between them. CDR3 in DNA: TGTGCCACCAGTGACCTTAGCGGGACAGGAGAGCAGTTCTTC. Protein product: CATSDLSGTGEQFF.

The chain combines TRBV6-1 with TRBJ1-2, with D possibly matching TRBD1 (5 bases). Germline V gene sequence: CDR1 MNHNS, CDR2 SASEGT. CDR3 length: 13 residues. With 4 bases removed from V and 9 bases from J, the gap between germline ends came to 15 bases. The CDR3 sequence: CASSAGLKNSYTF. CDR3 DNA: TGTGCCAGCAGTGCGGGACTCAAGAACAGCTACACCTTC.

The rearrangement links TRBV4-1 to TRBJ2-1; the match to TRBD2 covers 12 bases. V lost 1 base and J lost 8; bases outside the gene matches: 12. CDR3 size: 18 residues. The V gene's germline CDR1 is MGHRA and CDR2 YSYEKL. CDR3 in DNA: TGCGCCAGCAGCCAAGTCAGCCTAGCGGGGGGGTCTTTGGATGAGCAGTTCTTC. Translation gives CASSQVSLAGGSLDEQFF.

The chain joins TRBV5-1 to TRBJ2-7; TRBD1 agrees at 7 bases. The V gene's germline CDR1 is SGHRS and CDR2 YFSETQ. V lost 6 bases to trimming and J lost 5 bases; unmatched junction nucleotides: 2. The CDR3 has 11 residues. The CDR3 DNA follows: TGCGCCAGCAAGGGGGCAAACGAGCAGTACTTC. Encoded protein: CASKGANEQYF.

This chain uses TRBV28 with TRBJ1-2; D is uncertain. Germline V CDR1 and CDR2: MDHEN, SYDVKM. Trimming took 3 bases from V and 5 from J, leaving 4 bases between them. The CDR3 is made up of 11 amino acids. As DNA, the CDR3 is TGTGCCAGCAGTTTTACTTATGGCTACACCTTC. Its translation is CASSFTYGYTF.

The genes are TRBV7-2 and TRBJ1-1; D call uncertain. CDR1 and CDR2 (germline): SGHTA, FQGNSA. Trimming shortened V by 10 bases and J by 4 bases, and 13 bases separated the two germline ends. This CDR3 region has 12 residues. The CDR3 DNA reads as TGTGCCAAAATCGTTCGAGGCACTGAAGCTTTCTTT. Protein: CAKIVRGTEAFF. Combining the CDR3 with reference TRBV7-2 and TRBJ1-1 gives the whole variable domain GAGVSQSPSNKVTEKGKDVELRCDPISGHTALYWYRQSLGQGLEFLIYFQGNSAPDKSGLPSDRFSAERTGGSVSTLTIQRTQQEDSAVYLCAKIVRGTEAFFGQGTRLTVV.

J is TRBJ1-2 and V is TRBV12-3 or TRBV12-4; 7 positions match TRBD1. The CDR3 loop spans 14 amino acids. V dropped 1 base and J dropped 6; count of bases not matched to a gene: 5. The CDR3 protein is CASSLGTGQDGYTF. The CDR3 DNA reads TGTGCCAGCAGTTTAGGTACCGGACAGGATGGCTACACCTTC.